What follows are 28 T cell receptor beta chains derived from one specimen sequenced in a study of monozygotic twins with inflammatory bowel disease. TCRdb processed the 5' RACE reads again and assigns one entry to each CDR3 protein, with no DNA. Recorded for this sample: some 450,000 distinct CDR3 sequences. The sequencing sample was made of blood. These receptors were taken from a human donor with ulcerative colitis or Crohn's disease, or a healthy co-twin of an affected twin (not recorded which).

The chain links TRBV28 to TRBJ2-3; TCRdb picks TRBD2, but there is no DNA to check that call. There are 12 residues in the CDR3. The V gene's germline CDR1 is MDHEN and CDR2 SYDVKM. The CDR3 here is CASTGGKDTQYF.

The CDR3 spells CAISEPQGTPNTGELFF. The V call is TRBV10-3, the J call TRBJ2-2; TCRdb names TRBD1, which stays unverified in the absence of DNA. Germline V gene sequence: CDR1 ENHRY, CDR2 SYGVKD. This CDR3 has 17 residues.

The rearrangement uses TRBV20-1 and TRBJ2-6; TCRdb's D call, TRBD1, is unchecked because there is no DNA. The germline V gene encodes CDR1 DFQATT and CDR2 SNEGSKA (reference sequence). The CDR3 consists of 18 residues. CDR3: CSARVPGGAGSGANVLTF.

The CDR3 here is CASSLQASPAGELFF. The rearrangement uses TRBV6-4 and TRBJ2-2. The CDR3 runs 15 residues. CDR1 is MRHNA, CDR2 SNTAGT, per germline.

J is TRBJ2-4 and V is TRBV28. CDR3 length equals 14 residues. Germline V gene lookup returns CDR1 MDHEN and CDR2 SYDVKM. CDR3 in amino acids: CASSPELAKNIQYF.

CDR3 residues: CAISPTGGLGEQFF. This chain connects TRBV10-3 to TRBJ2-1; TCRdb lists TRBD1, though no DNA is available to test this call. CDR1 is ENHRY and CDR2 is SYGVKD in the germline V gene. The CDR3 contains 14 residues.

The chain carries TRBV19 and TRBJ1-4; the TCRdb D gene call, TRBD1, has no DNA to confirm it. Germline lookup yields CDR1 LNHDA and CDR2 SQIVND (reference sequence). This CDR3 contains 15 residues. The CDR3 sequence is CASSPSGAVSEKLFF.

The chain carries TRBV10-3 and TRBJ1-1. The length of the CDR3 is 13 residues. The germline V gene has CDR1 ENHRY and CDR2 SYGVKD. The CDR3 loop reads CAITAGSNTEAFF.

The chain carries TRBV7-2 and TRBJ1-1. CDR3 length: 15 residues. Germline CDR1 reads SGHTA; CDR2 reads FQGNSA. The CDR3 reads CASSFSGLGNTEAFF. The full variable domain, in which reference TRBV7-2 and TRBJ1-1 provide the parts outside the CDR3, is GAGVSQSPSNKVTEKGKDVELRCDPISGHTALYWYRQSLGQGLEFLIYFQGNSAPDKSGLPSDRFSAERTGGSVSTLTIQRTQQEDSAVYLCASSFSGLGNTEAFFGQGTRLTVV.

The rearrangement links TRBV11-2 to TRBJ2-1; TCRdb indicates TRBD2, and absent DNA this call remains unverified. Germline loops: CDR1 SGHAT, CDR2 FQNNGV. The CDR3 has 16 residues. CDR3 residues: CASSPVRGNPYNEQFF.

This chain's CDR3 is CASSVLDRGRNEQFF. The rearrangement links TRBV2 to TRBJ2-1; TCRdb selects TRBD1, and the lack of DNA leaves this call unchecked. CDR3 length equals 15 residues. Germline-derived CDR1 and CDR2 are SNHLY and FYNNEI.

The CDR3 reads CASSLGGSNEKLFF. The chain uses TRBV7-8 and TRBJ1-4. CDR1 is SGHVS and CDR2 is FQNEAQ in the germline V gene. This CDR3 is built from 14 residues.

The chain has TRBV7-8 and TRBJ1-1. Germline-derived CDR1 and CDR2 are SGHVS and FQNEAQ. The CDR3 runs to 13 residues. The CDR3 sequence is CASSAHPNTEAFF. The entire variable domain, with the rest obtained from reference TRBV7-8 and TRBJ1-1, is as follows: GAGVSQSPRYKVAKRGQDVALRCDPISGHVSLFWYQQALGQGPEFLTYFQNEAQLDKSGLPSDRFFAERPEGSVSTLKIQRTQQEDSAVYLCASSAHPNTEAFFGQGTRLTVV.

This sequence joins TRBV7-8 and TRBJ1-2; checking the TCRdb D call of TRBD1 is not possible without DNA. The CDR3 has 15 residues. CDR1 SGHVS and CDR2 FQNEAQ come from the germline V gene. CDR3 in amino acids: CASSLVSGTGFGYTF.

The chain joins TRBV28 to TRBJ2-7; the D call from TCRdb, TRBD1, cannot be confirmed without DNA. The CDR3 covers 15 residues. Germline values: CDR1 MDHEN, CDR2 SYDVKM. The CDR3 loop reads CASSLASGQTYEQYF.

The chain links TRBV9 to TRBJ2-5. Per the germline V gene, CDR1 is SGDLS and CDR2 is YYNGEE. The CDR3 extends over 14 amino acids. CDR3 sequence: CASSVVPAGETQYF.

This chain joins TRBV11-2 and TRBJ2-7; the D call from TCRdb, TRBD1, cannot be confirmed without DNA. The germline V gene encodes CDR1 SGHAT and CDR2 FQNNGV. The CDR3 is 14 amino acids. This chain's CDR3 is CASTIRASAYEQYF.

The rearrangement uses TRBV24-1 and TRBJ2-1; TCRdb designates TRBD2, a call that cannot be tested without DNA. This CDR3 is built from 17 residues. Germline values: CDR1 KGHDR, CDR2 SFDVKD. The CDR3 here is CATSDFPSSGGYNEQFF.

The chain uses TRBV5-6 and TRBJ2-4; TCRdb returns TRBD1, unconfirmable since there is no DNA. Germline V gene sequence: CDR1 SGHDT, CDR2 YYEEEE. The CDR3 extends over 16 amino acids. The CDR3: CASSTGRGLDKSIQYF.

The chain recombines TRBV10-3 with TRBJ2-7. Germline assignment: CDR1 ENHRY and CDR2 SYGVKD. The CDR3 sequence is 12 residues long. The CDR3 region is CAISDFGYEQYF.

This chain connects TRBV28 to TRBJ2-1; TCRdb proposes TRBD1, but this gene call is untestable without DNA. CDR1 and CDR2 from the germline V gene are MDHEN and SYDVKM. The CDR3 extends over 17 amino acids. Here the CDR3 reads CASSTGGAGEIYNEQFF.

The V and J genes are TRBV12-3 or TRBV12-4 and TRBJ2-7. CDR3 length: 12 amino acids. The CDR3 sequence is CASSNRAYEQYF.

The rearrangement uses TRBV7-3 and TRBJ1-1. The CDR3 has 17 amino acids. CDR1 is SGHTA, CDR2 FQGTGA, per germline. Here the CDR3 reads CASSLRPLGEGNTEAFF. The full variable domain, rest sourced from reference TRBV7-3 and TRBJ1-1, is GAGVSQTPSNKVTEKGKYVELRCDPISGHTALYWYRQSLGQGPEFLIYFQGTGAADDSGLPNDRFFAVRPEGSVSTLKIQRTERGDSAVYLCASSLRPLGEGNTEAFFGQGTRLTVV.

CDR3 amino acids: CSARFQGSQPQHF. The chain links TRBV20-1 to TRBJ1-5; checking the TCRdb D call of TRBD1 is not possible without DNA. Germline CDR1 and CDR2: DFQATT and SNEGSKA (reference sequence). The CDR3 covers 13 residues.

The genes are TRBV20-1 and TRBJ1-2. The CDR3 has 16 residues. Germline values: CDR1 DFQATT, CDR2 SNEGSKA (reference sequence). CDR3 sequence reads: CSARDSLGRTNYGYTF.

The rearrangement uses TRBV18 and TRBJ1-5; the TRBD1 assignment by TCRdb is unverifiable without DNA. The CDR3 runs to 15 residues. Germline-derived CDR1 and CDR2 are KGHSH and LQKENI. CDR3 sequence reads: CASSPGDSSNQPQHF.

The chain joins TRBV20-1 to TRBJ2-7. Per germline, CDR1 DFQATT and CDR2 SNEGSKA (reference sequence). The length of the CDR3 is 16 residues. CDR3 region: CSASLFETRGSYEQYF.

The V call is TRBV7-2, the J call TRBJ2-7; the D gene TCRdb calls, TRBD2, cannot be checked with no DNA. The length of the CDR3 is 15 residues. Germline V gene sequence: CDR1 SGHTA, CDR2 FQGNSA. The CDR3 is CASSLLAVGWYEQYF.